This T cell receptor (beta chain) was obtained from a study of cytomegalovirus exposure and HLA in healthy donors. Each donor's status was that of a healthy bone marrow donor. Whereas donors were nominally healthy upon sampling, unrecorded immune exposures were probable. Study-wide findings and caveats: Most TCR sequences showed up rarely, but some public TCRs showed up in many donors. Some V segments, TRBV6-2 and TRBV6-3 among them, were indistinguishable and were therefore excluded.

The ends were cut back, 3 bases at V and 3 bases at J, with 9 bases in the middle. From germline, CDR1 is SGHVS and CDR2 FQNEAQ. This CDR3 has 13 amino acids. Only a few counts were recorded for this clone. Its antigen is undetermined. Vbeta (60) and Jbeta (13) primers were used in the PCR. Profiled with immunoSEQ multiplex PCR; TCRdb holds only in-frame clones, not every one. The sample yields approximately 150,000 clones, approximately 84% seen once. The sample comprised PBMCs. The source of this sequence is a woman aged 55-75 years in good health and CMV-seropositive. V usage is TRBV7-8 and J usage is TRBJ2-7, with D perhaps matching TRBD2 (6 bases). The CDR3 DNA sequence: TGTGCCAGCAGCTTGGGACTGCACTACGAGCAGTACTTC. Protein: CASSLGLHYEQYF.